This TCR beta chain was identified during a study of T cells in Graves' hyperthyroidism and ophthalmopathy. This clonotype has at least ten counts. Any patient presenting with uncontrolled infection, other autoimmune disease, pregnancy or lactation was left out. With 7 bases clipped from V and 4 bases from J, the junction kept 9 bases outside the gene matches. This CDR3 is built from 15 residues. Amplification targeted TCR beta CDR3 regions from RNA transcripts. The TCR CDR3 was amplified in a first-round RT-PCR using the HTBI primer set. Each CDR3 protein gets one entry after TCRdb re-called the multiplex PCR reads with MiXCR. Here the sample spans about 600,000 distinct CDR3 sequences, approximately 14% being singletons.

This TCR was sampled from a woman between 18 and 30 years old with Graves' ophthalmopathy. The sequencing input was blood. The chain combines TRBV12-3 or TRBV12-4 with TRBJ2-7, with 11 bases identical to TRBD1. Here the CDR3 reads CASTPDRGHLYEQYF. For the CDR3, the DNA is TGTGCCAGCACCCCGGACAGGGGGCACCTATACGAGCAGTACTTC.